The 5 T cell receptor beta chains below were found in one sample sequenced in a study of cytomegalovirus exposure and HLA in healthy donors. PCR employed 60 Vbeta and 13 Jbeta primers. Profiled with immunoSEQ multiplex PCR; TCRdb holds only in-frame clones, not every one. The table shows around 130,000 clones, with around 80% occurring only once. The sample consisted of PBMCs. The receptors originated from a young woman in good health and CMV-seropositive.

V usage is TRBV25-1 and J usage is TRBJ2-5; no clear D gene. The CDR3 extends over 12 amino acids. The germline V gene encodes CDR1 MGHDK and CDR2 SYGVNS. V lost 4 bases and J lost 5, with 8 bases in between. This CDR3 is CASSGHLETQYF. The CDR3 DNA follows: TGTGCCAGCAGTGGACACCTCGAGACCCAGTACTTC. The whole variable domain, remainder taken from reference TRBV25-1 and TRBJ2-5, is EADIYQTPRYLVIGTGKKITLECSQTMGHDKMYWYQQDPGMELHLIHYSYGVNSTEKGDLSSESTVSRIRTEHFPLTLESARPSHTSQYLCASSGHLETQYFGPGTRLLVL.

The chain links TRBV5-4 to TRBJ2-1; 8 positions match TRBD2. The CDR3 runs to 18 residues. The V gene end was trimmed by 0 bases and the J gene end by 3 bases; junction bases not matched to a gene: 11. Germline V CDR1 and CDR2: SGHNT, YYREEE (reference sequence). The CDR3 region is CASSLGGSGTSYYNEQFF. CDR3 in DNA: TGTGCCAGCAGCTTGGGAGGGTCGGGGACTAGTTACTACAATGAGCAGTTCTTC. The whole variable domain, remainder taken from reference TRBV5-4 and TRBJ2-1, is ETGVTQSPTHLIKTRGQQVTLRCSSQSGHNTVSWYQQALGQGPQFIFQYYREEENGRGNFPPRFSGLQFPNYSSELNVNALELDDSALYLCASSLGGSGTSYYNEQFFGPGTRLTVL.

J is TRBJ2-3 and V is TRBV9; D call uncertain. This CDR3 spans 16 amino acids. Trimming left V 0 bases short and J 2 bases short, with 13 bases between. CDR1 is SGDLS, CDR2 YYNGEE, per germline. The CDR3 coding sequence is TGTGCCAGCAGCGTAGGCCTCTACTCTCCCACAGATACGCAGTATTTT. Encoded protein: CASSVGLYSPTDTQYF.

The V call is TRBV6-6, the J call TRBJ1-2; a possible D gene is TRBD1 (5 bases). Trimming left V 4 bases short and J 6 bases short, with 15 bases between. This CDR3 has 14 residues. The V gene's germline CDR1 is MNHNY and CDR2 SVGAGI (reference sequence). In DNA, the CDR3 is TGTGCCAGCAGTTGGGAAGGGGAAGTCCATGGCTACACCTTC. It specifies CASSWEGEVHGYTF.

This sequence joins TRBV19 and TRBJ2-1; 7 bases map to TRBD1. V lost 9 bases to trimming and J lost 0 bases; unmatched junction nucleotides: 14. Germline assignment: CDR1 LNHDA and CDR2 SQIVND (reference sequence). This CDR3 has 17 amino acids. DNA of the CDR3: TGTGCCAGCCGACCGGGTGCGACAGGGAGCTCCTACAATGAGCAGTTCTTC. It specifies CASRPGATGSSYNEQFF.